This entry describes one T cell receptor beta chain. What it binds is not known. These data come from a study of siplizumab effects on memory and regulatory T cells. Study-wide results and limits: Poor capture below about 10^-5 frequency left most alloreactive clones unmapped to unstimulated subsets.

The CDR3 extends over 15 amino acids. The V end lost 4 bases, the J end lost 3 bases, and 16 bases lay between the germline ends. CDR1 is SGHTA, CDR2 FQGTGA, per germline. Here immunoSEQ multiplex PCR was the method, and the copy in TCRdb shows in-frame clones only, minus some. The table records some 100,000 clones, more than 85% of them present only once. Sequenced: CD4+ T cells sorted from blood. This receptor was taken from a human donor in good health. Some clones in this sample may be carry-over from other donors' samples. The chain uses TRBV7-3 and TRBJ2-7, with D possibly called TRBD1 or TRBD2 (5 bases each). The CDR3 sequence: CASSSAGTADYEQYF. In nucleotides, the CDR3 is TGTGCCAGCAGCTCCGCCGGGACCGCGGACTACGAGCAGTACTTC.